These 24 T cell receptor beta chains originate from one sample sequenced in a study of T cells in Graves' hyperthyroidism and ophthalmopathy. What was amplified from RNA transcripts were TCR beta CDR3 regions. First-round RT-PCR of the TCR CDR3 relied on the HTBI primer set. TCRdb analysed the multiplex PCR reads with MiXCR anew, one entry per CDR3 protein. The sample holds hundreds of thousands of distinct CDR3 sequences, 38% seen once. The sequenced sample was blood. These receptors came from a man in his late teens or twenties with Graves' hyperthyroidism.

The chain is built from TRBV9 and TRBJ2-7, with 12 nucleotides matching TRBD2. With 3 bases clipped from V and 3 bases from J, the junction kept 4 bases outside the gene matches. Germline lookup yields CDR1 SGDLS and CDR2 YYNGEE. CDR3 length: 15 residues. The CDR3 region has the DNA TGTGCCAGCAGCGAGACTAGCGGGAGTGGCTACGAGCAGTACTTC. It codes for CASSETSGSGYEQYF.

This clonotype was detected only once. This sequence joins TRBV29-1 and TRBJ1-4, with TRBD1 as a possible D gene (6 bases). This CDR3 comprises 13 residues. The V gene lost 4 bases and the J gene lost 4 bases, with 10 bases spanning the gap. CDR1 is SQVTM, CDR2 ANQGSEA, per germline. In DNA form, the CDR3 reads TGCAGCGTTGGGGACAACCGTAATGAAAAACTGTTTTTT. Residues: CSVGDNRNEKLFF.

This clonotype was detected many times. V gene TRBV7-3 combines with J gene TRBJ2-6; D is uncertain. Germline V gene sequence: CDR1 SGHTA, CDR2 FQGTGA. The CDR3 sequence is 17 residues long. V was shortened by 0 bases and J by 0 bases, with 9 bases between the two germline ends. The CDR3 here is CASSLTGSSSGANVLTF. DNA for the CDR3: TGTGCCAGCAGCTTAACTGGCAGCTCCTCTGGGGCCAACGTCCTGACTTTC.

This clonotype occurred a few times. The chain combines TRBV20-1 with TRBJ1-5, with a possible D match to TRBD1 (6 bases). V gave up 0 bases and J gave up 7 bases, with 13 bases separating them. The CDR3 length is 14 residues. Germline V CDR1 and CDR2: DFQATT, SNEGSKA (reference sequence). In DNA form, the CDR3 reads TGCAGTGCTAGAGATCTCGAGGGGGGACAGCCCCAGCATTTT. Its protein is CSARDLEGGQPQHF.

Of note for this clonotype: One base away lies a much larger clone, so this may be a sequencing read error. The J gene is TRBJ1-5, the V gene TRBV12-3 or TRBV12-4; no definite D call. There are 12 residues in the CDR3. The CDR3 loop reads CASTGGLQPHHF. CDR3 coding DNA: TGTGCCAGCACCGGAGGCCTACAGCCCCACCATTTT.

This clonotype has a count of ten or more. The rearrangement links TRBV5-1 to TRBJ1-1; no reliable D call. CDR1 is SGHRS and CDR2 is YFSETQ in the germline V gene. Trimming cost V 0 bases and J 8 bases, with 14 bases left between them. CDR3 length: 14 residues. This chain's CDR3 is CASSLGAGQREAFF. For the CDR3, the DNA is TGCGCCAGCAGCTTGGGGGCAGGTCAGAGGGAAGCTTTCTTT.

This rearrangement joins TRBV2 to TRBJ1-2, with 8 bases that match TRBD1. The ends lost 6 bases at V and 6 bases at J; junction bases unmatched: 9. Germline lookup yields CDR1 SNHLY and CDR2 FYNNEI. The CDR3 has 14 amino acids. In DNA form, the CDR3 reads TGTGCCAGCAGGGTAGATCAGGGGGCCCATGGCTACACCTTC. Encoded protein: CASRVDQGAHGYTF.

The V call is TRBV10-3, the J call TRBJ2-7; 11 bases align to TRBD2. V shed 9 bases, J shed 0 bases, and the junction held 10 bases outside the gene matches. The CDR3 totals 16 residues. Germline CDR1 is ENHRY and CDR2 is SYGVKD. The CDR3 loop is CAISLPTSGASYEQYF. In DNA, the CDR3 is TGTGCCATTAGTCTCCCGACTAGCGGGGCCTCCTACGAGCAGTACTTC.

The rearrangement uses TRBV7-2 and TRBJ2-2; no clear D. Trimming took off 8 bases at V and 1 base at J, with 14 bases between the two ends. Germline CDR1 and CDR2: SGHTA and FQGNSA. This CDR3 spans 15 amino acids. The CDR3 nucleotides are TGTGCCAGCCGCCCGGACCTATTGAACACCGGGGAGCTGTTTTTT. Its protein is CASRPDLLNTGELFF.

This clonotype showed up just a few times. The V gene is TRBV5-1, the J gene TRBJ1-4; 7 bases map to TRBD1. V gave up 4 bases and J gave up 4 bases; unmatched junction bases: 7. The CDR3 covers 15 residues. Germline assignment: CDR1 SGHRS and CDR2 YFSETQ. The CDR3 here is CASSRTGQFNEKLFF. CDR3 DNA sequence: TGCGCCAGCAGCCGAACGGGACAGTTTAATGAAAAACTGTTTTTT.

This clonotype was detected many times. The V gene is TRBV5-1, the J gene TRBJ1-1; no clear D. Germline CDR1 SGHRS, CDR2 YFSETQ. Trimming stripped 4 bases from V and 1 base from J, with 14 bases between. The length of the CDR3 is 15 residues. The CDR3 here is CASSPLTRSNTEAFF. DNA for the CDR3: TGCGCCAGCAGCCCACTGACACGGTCGAACACTGAAGCTTTCTTT.

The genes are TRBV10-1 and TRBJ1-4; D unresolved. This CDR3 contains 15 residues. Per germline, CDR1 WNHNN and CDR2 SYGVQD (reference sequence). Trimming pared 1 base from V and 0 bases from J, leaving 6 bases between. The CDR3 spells CASSEWGATNEKLFF. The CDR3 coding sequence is TGCGCCAGCAGTGAGTGGGGAGCAACTAATGAAAAACTGTTTTTT.

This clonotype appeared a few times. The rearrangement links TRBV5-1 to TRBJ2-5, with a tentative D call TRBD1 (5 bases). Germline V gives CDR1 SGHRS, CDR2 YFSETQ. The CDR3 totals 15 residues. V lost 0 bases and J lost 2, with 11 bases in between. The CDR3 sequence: CASSLAGHFQETQYF. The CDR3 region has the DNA TGCGCCAGCAGCTTGGCCGGACATTTTCAAGAGACCCAGTACTTC.

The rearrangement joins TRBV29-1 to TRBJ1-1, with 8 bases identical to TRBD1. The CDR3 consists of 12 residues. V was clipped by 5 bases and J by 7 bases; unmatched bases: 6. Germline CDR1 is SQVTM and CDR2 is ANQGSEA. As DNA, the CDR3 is TGCAGCGTTTTGGACAGGGATCGTGAAGCTTTCTTT. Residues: CSVLDRDREAFF.

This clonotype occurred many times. The CDR3 DNA sequence: TGTGCCAGTAGTTGGAGATATGGCTACACCTTC. It yields the protein CASSWRYGYTF. The rearrangement links TRBV19 to TRBJ1-2; no definite D call. The CDR3 has 11 amino acids. The ends were cut back, 5 bases at V and 5 bases at J, with 6 bases in the middle. Germline V CDR1 and CDR2: LNHDA, SQIVND (reference sequence).

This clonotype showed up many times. DNA for the CDR3: TGTGCCAGCAGTTTCGCTCAACAGGGCAGGAATTCACCCCTCCACTTT. It yields the protein CASSFAQQGRNSPLHF. The gene calls are TRBV12-3 or TRBV12-4 and TRBJ1-6, with TRBD1 as a possible D gene (6 bases). Trimming left V 3 bases short and J 7 bases short, with 16 bases between. This CDR3 comprises 16 residues.

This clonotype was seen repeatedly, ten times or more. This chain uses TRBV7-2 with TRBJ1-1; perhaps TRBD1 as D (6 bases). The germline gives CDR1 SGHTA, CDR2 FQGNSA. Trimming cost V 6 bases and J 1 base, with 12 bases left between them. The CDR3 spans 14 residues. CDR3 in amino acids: CASSYRGGNTEAFF. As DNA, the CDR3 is TGTGCCAGCAGTTACCGAGGGGGGAACACTGAAGCTTTCTTT.

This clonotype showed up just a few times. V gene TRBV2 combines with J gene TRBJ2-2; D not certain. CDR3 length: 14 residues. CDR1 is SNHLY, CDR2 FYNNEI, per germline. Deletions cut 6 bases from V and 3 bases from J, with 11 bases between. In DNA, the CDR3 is TGTGCCAGCAGCCTAAACCAGGACACCGGGGAGCTGTTTTTT. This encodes CASSLNQDTGELFF.

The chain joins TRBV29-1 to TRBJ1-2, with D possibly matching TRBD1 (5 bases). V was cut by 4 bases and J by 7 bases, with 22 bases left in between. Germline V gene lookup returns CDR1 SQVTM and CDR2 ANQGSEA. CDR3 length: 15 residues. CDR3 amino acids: CSVGWEADFGTGYTF. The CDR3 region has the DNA TGCAGCGTTGGTTGGGAGGCGGATTTCGGGACTGGCTACACCTTC.

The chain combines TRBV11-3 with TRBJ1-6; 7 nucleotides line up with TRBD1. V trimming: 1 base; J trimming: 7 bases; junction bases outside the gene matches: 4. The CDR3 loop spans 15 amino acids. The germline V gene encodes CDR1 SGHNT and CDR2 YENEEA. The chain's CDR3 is CASSLGGQWNSPLHF. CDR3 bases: TGTGCCAGCAGCTTAGGGGGACAGTGGAATTCACCCCTCCACTTT.

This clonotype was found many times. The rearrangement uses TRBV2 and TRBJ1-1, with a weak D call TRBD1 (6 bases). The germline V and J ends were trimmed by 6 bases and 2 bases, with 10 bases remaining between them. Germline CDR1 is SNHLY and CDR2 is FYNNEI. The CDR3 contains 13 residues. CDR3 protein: CASRAQGNTEAFF. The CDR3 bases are TGTGCCAGCAGGGCACAGGGAAACACTGAAGCTTTCTTT.

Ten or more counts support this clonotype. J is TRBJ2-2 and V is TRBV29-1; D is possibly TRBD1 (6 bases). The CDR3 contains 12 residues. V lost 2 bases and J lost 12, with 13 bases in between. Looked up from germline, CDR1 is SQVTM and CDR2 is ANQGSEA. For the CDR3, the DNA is TGCAGCGTTGAACAAAGGCAGGGGAAGCTGTTTTTT. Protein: CSVEQRQGKLFF.

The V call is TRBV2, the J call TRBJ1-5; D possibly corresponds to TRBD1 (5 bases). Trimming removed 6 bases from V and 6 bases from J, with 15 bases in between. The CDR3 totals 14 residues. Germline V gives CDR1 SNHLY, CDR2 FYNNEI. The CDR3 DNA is TGTGCCAGCAGCTCCTTGGGGGTCAGTCAGCCCCAGCATTTT. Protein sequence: CASSSLGVSQPQHF.

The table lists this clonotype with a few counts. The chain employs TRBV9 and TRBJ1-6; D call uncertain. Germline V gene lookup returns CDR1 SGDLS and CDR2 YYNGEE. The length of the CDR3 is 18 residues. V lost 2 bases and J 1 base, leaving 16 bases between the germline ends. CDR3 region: CASSVGLPGDSYNSPLHF. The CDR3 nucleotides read TGTGCCAGCAGCGTTGGACTCCCCGGGGATTCCTATAATTCACCCCTCCACTTT.